Below, 24 T cell receptor beta chains from the same sample are listed, as sequenced in a study of beta chain features in type 1 diabetes. Reverse transcription of all isolated RNA meant that expressed TCRB transcripts were sequenced. Assay used: immunoSEQ multiplex PCR; TCRdb lists only in-frame clones, some missing. The sample shows some 230,000 clones, 9.6% of them seen only once. The sequencing input was naive CD4+ T cells from blood. Every receptor here comes from a woman in her late teens or twenties in good health.

This rearrangement joins TRBV7-9 to TRBJ2-7, with TRBD2 identical over 8 bases. The CDR3 loop spans 14 amino acids. Germline CDR1 SEHNR, CDR2 FQNEAQ (reference sequence). V lost 5 bases, J lost 4 bases, and 7 bases stayed unmatched. In nucleotides, the CDR3 is TGTGCCAGCAGCCAACTAGCGGAGAAGTACGAGCAGTACTTC. Its translation is CASSQLAEKYEQYF.

The chain carries TRBV18 and TRBJ2-2; D gene uncertain. The V gene lost 4 bases and the J gene lost 6 bases, with 12 bases spanning the gap. The CDR3 runs 14 residues. The V gene's germline CDR1 is KGHSH and CDR2 LQKENI. CDR3 amino acids: CASSLKNTPGELFF. DNA of the CDR3: TGTGCCAGCTCACTCAAGAATACACCCGGGGAGCTGTTTTTT. Supplemented by reference TRBV18 and TRBJ2-2, the full variable domain reads NAGVMQNPRHLVRRRGQEARLRCSPMKGHSHVYWYRQLPEEGLKFMVYLQKENIIDESGMPKERFSAEFPKEGPSILRIQQVVRGDSAAYFCASSLKNTPGELFFGEGSRLTVL.

There are a few counts of this clone. The chain employs TRBV9 and TRBJ1-1; possible D gene TRBD1, 5 bases. CDR3 size: 13 residues. Germline CDR1 reads SGDLS; CDR2 reads YYNGEE. Trimming cost V 7 bases and J 3 bases, with 13 bases left between them. This CDR3 is CASGQDTYTEAFF. CDR3 in DNA: TGTGCCAGCGGCCAGGACACCTACACTGAAGCTTTCTTT.

This clone turned up a few times. The V call is TRBV30, the J call TRBJ2-7, with 9 bases that match TRBD2. Trimming took 1 base from V and 2 from J; bases not matched to a gene: 3. Looked up from germline, CDR1 is GTSNPN and CDR2 is SVGIG (reference sequence). The CDR3 has 14 residues. In DNA, the CDR3 is TGTGCCTGGAGTGAGACTAGCGGACCCTACGAGCAGTACTTC. This translates into CAWSETSGPYEQYF.

This clone turned up a few times. The chain combines TRBV5-1 with TRBJ1-5; no clear D gene. Looked up from germline, CDR1 is SGHRS and CDR2 is YFSETQ. The CDR3 runs 14 residues. V was clipped by 1 base and J by 2 bases, with 7 bases between them. The CDR3 sequence is CASSLNTGNQPQHF. CDR3 sequence (DNA): TGCGCCAGCAGCTTGAATACGGGCAATCAGCCCCAGCATTTT.

V usage is TRBV19 and J usage is TRBJ2-2, with D perhaps matching TRBD2 (6 bases). Trimming took 9 bases from V and 1 from J, leaving 18 bases between them. The CDR3 is 16 residues long. Germline V CDR1 and CDR2: LNHDA, SQIVND (reference sequence). CDR3 nucleotides: TGTGCCAGCCTAGGGTGGGCGGGACGGAACACCGGGGAGCTGTTTTTT. Its translation is CASLGWAGRNTGELFF.

This clone was detected a few times. CDR3 sequence: CASSYRGQDTEAFF. The CDR3, as DNA: TGTGCCAGCAGCTACAGGGGGCAGGACACTGAAGCTTTCTTT. This chain connects TRBV4-2 to TRBJ1-1; 9 nucleotides agree with TRBD1. With V trimmed by 5 bases and J by 3 bases, 4 bases remained unmatched. CDR1 is LGHNA, CDR2 YNFKEQ, per germline. This CDR3 is built from 14 residues.

This clone was seen more than once but under ten times. The chain joins TRBV7-9 to TRBJ2-7; 8 bases agree with TRBD2. Germline values: CDR1 SEHNR, CDR2 FQNEAQ (reference sequence). The CDR3 contains 15 residues. Losses at the gene ends were 1 base for V and 5 bases for J; bases not matched to a gene: 7. CDR3 residues: CASSLEAGGTHEQYF. In DNA, the CDR3 is TGTGCCAGCAGCTTAGAGGCGGGGGGAACTCACGAGCAGTACTTC.

The V call is TRBV5-1, the J call TRBJ2-2; D possibly corresponds to TRBD1 (6 bases). Trimming cost V 3 bases and J 2 bases, with 14 bases left between them. CDR3 length equals 16 residues. In germline, CDR1 is SGHRS, CDR2 YFSETQ. Here the CDR3 DNA reads TGCGCCAGCAGCTCTACCGGGACACTAAACACCGGGGAGCTGTTTTTT. Residues: CASSSTGTLNTGELFF.

The chain links TRBV30 to TRBJ1-1; 12 nucleotides match TRBD1. The length of the CDR3 is 16 residues. Germline values: CDR1 GTSNPN, CDR2 SVGIG (reference sequence). With 1 base clipped from V and 0 bases from J, the junction kept 3 bases outside the gene matches. The DNA of the CDR3 is TGTGCCTGGAGTGGGGACAGGGGGCGCCTGAACACTGAAGCTTTCTTT. It is translated as CAWSGDRGRLNTEAFF.

Regarding this clone: Within the sample, other DNA sequences also encode this same CDR3. The rearrangement links TRBV6-5 to TRBJ1-3, with D tentatively TRBD1 (5 bases). The CDR3 spans 16 residues. Between the trimmed V and J ends, which lost 2 bases and 0 bases, there was a span of 11 bases. Germline lookup yields CDR1 MNHEY and CDR2 SVGAGI. Here the CDR3 reads CASSYGAGGSGNTIYF. The CDR3 bases are TGTGCCAGCAGTTACGGTGCGGGGGGCTCTGGAAACACCATATATTTT.

Only a few counts were recorded for this clone. The rearrangement links TRBV2 to TRBJ1-2, with 8 bases fitting TRBD1. Germline V gene sequence: CDR1 SNHLY, CDR2 FYNNEI. The CDR3 extends over 15 amino acids. J was trimmed by 4 bases and V by 1 base; bases with no gene match: 5. The DNA for the CDR3 is TGTGCCAGCAGTGAAGGACAGGGGTGGGCCTATGGCTACACCTTC. Protein: CASSEGQGWAYGYTF. Filled out from reference TRBV2 and TRBJ1-2, the complete variable domain reads EPEVTQTPSHQVTQMGQEVILRCVPISNHLYFYWYRQILGQKVEFLVSFYNNEISEKSEIFDDQFSVERPDGSNFTLKIRSTKLEDSAMYFCASSEGQGWAYGYTFGSGTRLTVV.

The chain links TRBV2 to TRBJ2-1; a weak D match, TRBD1 (7 bases). Trimming pared 10 bases from V and 3 bases from J, leaving 13 bases between. The V gene's germline CDR1 is SNHLY and CDR2 FYNNEI. This CDR3 spans 13 amino acids. For the CDR3, the DNA is TGTGCCATCGGGGGACAGAACTACAATGAGCAGTTCTTC. This gives the protein CAIGGQNYNEQFF.

This chain links TRBV5-4 with TRBJ1-4; 8 nucleotides agree with TRBD1. This CDR3 has 14 amino acids. The germline V gene has CDR1 SGHNT and CDR2 YYREEE (reference sequence). V was pared by 4 bases and J by 8 bases, with 7 bases of the junction left unmatched. The CDR3 region has the DNA TGTGCCAGCAGCCCAGGACAGGGTCGCGAAAAACTGTTTTTT. Translating it yields CASSPGQGREKLFF.

This rearrangement joins TRBV18 to TRBJ2-2; the D gene is possibly TRBD2 (6 bases). The CDR3 contains 14 residues. Germline V CDR1 and CDR2: KGHSH, LQKENI. V lost 3 bases and J 8 bases, leaving 13 bases between the germline ends. Here the CDR3 reads CASSPELAKGELFF. The CDR3 DNA reads TGTGCCAGCTCACCGGAACTAGCTAAGGGGGAGCTGTTTTTT.

This rearrangement joins TRBV5-1 to TRBJ2-1; 13 bases agree with TRBD2. The CDR3 runs to 14 residues. CDR1 and CDR2 from the germline V gene are SGHRS and YFSETQ. Unmatched junction bases numbered 4, after V lost 4 bases and J lost 9 bases. CDR3 in DNA: TGCGCCAGCAGCCCGGGACTAGCGGGAACTGAGCAGTTCTTC. This codes for CASSPGLAGTEQFF.

The chain carries TRBV5-6 and TRBJ2-5, with 8 bases aligning to TRBD2. Trimming cost V 4 bases and J 4 bases; bases outside gene matches: 15. Germline-derived CDR1 and CDR2 are SGHDT and YYEEEE. This CDR3 has 17 residues. The CDR3 DNA reads TGTGCCAGCAGCCCCGGGCGGGGGATAGCGGGAATAGAGACCCAGTACTTC. Translated, it gives CASSPGRGIAGIETQYF.

The chain combines TRBV12-5 with TRBJ1-5, with 9 bases that match TRBD1. Germline CDR1 is LGHNT and CDR2 is FRNRAP. This CDR3 is built from 16 residues. Trimming took 0 bases from V and 7 from J; bases not matched to a gene: 7. The CDR3 loop reads CASGLVNRGRGQPQHF. DNA of the CDR3: TGTGCTAGTGGTTTGGTCAACAGGGGGCGCGGGCAGCCCCAGCATTTT.

CDR3 nucleotide sequence: TGTGCCAGCAGCGTAGGGGGCCGGACAGATACGCAGTATTTT. Translation: CASSVGGRTDTQYF. The V gene is TRBV9, the J gene TRBJ2-3; D is possibly TRBD1 (5 bases). Germline loops: CDR1 SGDLS, CDR2 YYNGEE. The CDR3 contains 14 residues. V lost 0 bases and J lost 3, with 8 bases in between. Full variable domain (remainder filled in from reference TRBV9 and TRBJ2-3): DSGVTQTPKHLITATGQRVTLRCSPRSGDLSVYWYQQSLDQGLQFLIQYYNGEERAKGNILERFSAQQFPDLHSELNLSSLELGDSALYFCASSVGGRTDTQYFGPGTRLTVL.

The chain employs TRBV7-9 and TRBJ2-1, with a weak D call TRBD1 (6 bases). This CDR3 is built from 15 residues. The germline gives CDR1 SEHNR, CDR2 FQNEAQ (reference sequence). The ends were cut back, 5 bases at V and 4 bases at J, with 15 bases in the middle. CDR3 sequence: CASSLGQIIYNEQFF. In DNA, the CDR3 is TGTGCCAGCAGCCTCGGACAGATTATTTACAATGAGCAGTTCTTC.

The chain employs TRBV30 and TRBJ2-1, with 8 bases identical to TRBD2. The CDR3 extends over 13 amino acids. CDR1 is GTSNPN and CDR2 is SVGIG in the germline V gene (reference sequence). The ends lost 2 bases at V and 7 bases at J; junction bases unmatched: 4. CDR3 region: CAWSSGLVNEQFF. The DNA for the CDR3 is TGTGCCTGGAGTTCGGGACTAGTAAATGAGCAGTTCTTC.

V usage is TRBV5-6 and J usage is TRBJ2-3; D is perhaps TRBD2 (5 bases). The length of the CDR3 is 12 residues. The ends were cut back, 0 bases at V and 14 bases at J, with 13 bases in the middle. Germline loops: CDR1 SGHDT, CDR2 YYEEEE. This CDR3 reads CASSLVRDYPYF. In DNA, the CDR3 is TGTGCCAGCAGCTTGGTGCGTGACTATCCGTATTTT. Full variable domain (outside the CDR3, taken from reference TRBV5-6 and TRBJ2-3): DAGVTQSPTHLIKTRGQQVTLRCSPKSGHDTVSWYQQALGQGPQFIFQYYEEEERQRGNFPDRFSGHQFPNYSSELNVNALLLGDSALYLCASSLVRDYPYFGPGTRLTVL.

The sample holds a few counts of this clone. The sample contains more than one DNA sequence encoding this CDR3. V gene TRBV19 combines with J gene TRBJ1-1, with a tentative D call TRBD1 (5 bases). CDR1 LNHDA and CDR2 SQIVND come from the germline V gene (reference sequence). The CDR3 contains 13 residues. Deletions cut 0 bases from V and 3 bases from J, with 5 bases between. The CDR3 sequence: CASSIDRDTEAFF. The CDR3 nucleotides read TGTGCCAGTAGTATAGACAGGGACACTGAAGCTTTCTTT.

This clone was counted between two and nine times. The V call is TRBV19, the J call TRBJ2-2, with 11 bases matching TRBD2. Germline-derived CDR1 and CDR2 are LNHDA and SQIVND (reference sequence). The trim removed 7 bases at V and 4 bases at J, leaving 8 bases unmatched. This CDR3 spans 16 amino acids. DNA for the CDR3: TGTGCCAGTAATGTCATCGGGACTAGCGGCACCGGGGAGCTGTTTTTT. Protein sequence: CASNVIGTSGTGELFF.